The 16 T cell receptor beta chains given below trace back to one sample, sequenced in a study of vaccination and CD4 T cells after COVID-19. The treatment here: approximately nine-day PBMC culture with coronavirus spike peptide pools or control peptides (ViraFEST assay). Their antigens remain unidentified. With the Oncomine TCR Beta short-read assay, DNA from cultured CD4+ T cells was sequenced. TCRdb re-analysed the PCR reads in MiXCR, keeping a single row per CDR3 protein. The data show about 15,000 distinct CDR3 sequences, 78% seen once. Material: CD4+ T cells from blood, cultured in vitro, obtained after SARS-CoV-2 vaccination. The receptors were gathered from a human donor who received a COVID-19 vaccine.

The chain joins TRBV20-1 to TRBJ1-2; D may be TRBD1 (5 bases). The CDR3 runs to 14 residues. V was cut by 2 bases and J by 4 bases, with 14 bases left in between. The V gene's germline CDR1 is DFQATT and CDR2 SNEGSKA (reference sequence). The CDR3 reads CSARRGGLAYGYTF. CDR3 DNA: TGCAGTGCTAGAAGGGGAGGGCTAGCCTATGGCTACACCTTC.

The V call is TRBV6-1, the J call TRBJ1-3, with D tentatively TRBD1 (5 bases). Germline lookup yields CDR1 MNHNS and CDR2 SASEGT. The length of the CDR3 is 15 residues. V lost 0 bases and J lost 7, with 13 bases in between. DNA for the CDR3: TGTGCCAGCAGTGAAGCCGCAGGGACGGAGAACACCATATATTTT. This sequence encodes CASSEAAGTENTIYF.

The chain combines TRBV19 with TRBJ1-2, with TRBD1 matching 7 bases. CDR3 size: 18 residues. Losses at the gene ends were 4 bases for V and 5 bases for J; bases not matched to a gene: 19. Per germline, CDR1 LNHDA and CDR2 SQIVND (reference sequence). CDR3 residues: CASSKRGPESQNIYGYTF. Here the CDR3 DNA reads TGTGCCAGTAGTAAGAGGGGGCCCGAGTCCCAGAACATTTATGGCTACACCTTC.

The genes are TRBV20-1 and TRBJ2-7; D remains ambiguous. Trimming removed 6 bases at V and 2 bases at J, with 11 bases between. This CDR3 is built from 12 residues. Germline V gene lookup returns CDR1 DFQATT and CDR2 SNEGSKA (reference sequence). The CDR3 sequence: CSAHQRTYEQYF. The DNA of the CDR3 is TGCAGTGCCCACCAGAGAACCTACGAGCAGTACTTC.

The chain employs TRBV19 and TRBJ1-5, with TRBD1 matching 9 bases. The trim removed 8 bases at V and 4 bases at J, leaving 12 bases unmatched. Germline values: CDR1 LNHDA, CDR2 SQIVND (reference sequence). The CDR3 spans 16 residues. As DNA, the CDR3 is TGTGCCAGTTGCGCATTAGACAGGGGGAGTAATCAGCCCCAGCATTTT. Its translation is CASCALDRGSNQPQHF. Supplemented by reference TRBV19 and TRBJ1-5, the full variable domain reads DGGITQSPKYLFRKEGQNVTLSCEQNLNHDAMYWYRQDPGQGLRLIYYSQIVNDFQKGDIAEGYSVSREKKESFPLTVTSAQKNPTAFYLCASCALDRGSNQPQHFGDGTRLSIL.

The chain is built from TRBV6-1 and TRBJ2-7; TRBD1 is a possible D gene (5 bases). Germline CDR1 is MNHNS and CDR2 is SASEGT. Trimming took 1 base from V and 3 from J, leaving 16 bases between them. This CDR3 has 16 amino acids. CDR3 coding DNA: TGTGCCAGCAGTGAAGAAGGGGTTACGGCGATCTACGAGCAGTACTTC. It is translated as CASSEEGVTAIYEQYF.

The rearrangement joins TRBV6-5 to TRBJ1-2, with D unresolved. CDR1 and CDR2 from the germline V gene are MNHEY and SVGAGI. This CDR3 comprises 13 residues. Trimming left V 2 bases short and J 4 bases short, with 8 bases between. CDR3 in amino acids: CASSYDGAYGYTF. CDR3 nucleotide sequence: TGTGCCAGCAGTTACGACGGAGCCTATGGCTACACCTTC.

The chain links TRBV25-1 to TRBJ1-2, with D perhaps TRBD1 (6 bases). The V gene lost 6 bases and the J gene lost 8 bases, with 10 bases spanning the gap. Germline V gene data show CDR1 as MGHDK and CDR2 as SYGVNS. The CDR3 sequence is 11 residues long. The DNA of the CDR3 is TGTGCCAGCAGACTAGACAGGGGCTACACCTTC. Translation: CASRLDRGYTF.

V is TRBV20-1 and J is TRBJ2-3, with 10 bases fitting TRBD1. This CDR3 comprises 14 residues. V gave up 2 bases and J gave up 3 bases; unmatched junction bases: 2. Germline V gene data show CDR1 as DFQATT and CDR2 as SNEGSKA (reference sequence). CDR3 residues: CSARRTGGTDTQYF. For the CDR3, the DNA is TGCAGTGCTAGACGGACAGGGGGAACAGATACGCAGTATTTT.

V usage is TRBV7-9 and J usage is TRBJ2-1; a weak D match, TRBD2 (5 bases). The germline V gene encodes CDR1 SEHNR and CDR2 FQNEAQ (reference sequence). V was cut by 7 bases and J by 8 bases, with 18 bases left in between. The CDR3 covers 14 residues. Here the CDR3 reads CASTLSSSTDEQFF. The CDR3 DNA follows: TGTGCCAGCACCCTAAGCTCTAGCACAGATGAGCAGTTCTTC.

This chain joins TRBV2 and TRBJ2-3; D is uncertain. There are 11 residues in the CDR3. Per germline, CDR1 SNHLY and CDR2 FYNNEI. V gave up 6 bases and J gave up 7 bases, with 8 bases separating them. This CDR3 is CASSPGYTQYF. The CDR3 DNA is TGTGCCAGCAGCCCGGGCTATACGCAGTATTTT.

This clonotype was detected only once. The chain uses TRBV7-8 and TRBJ1-1, with D perhaps matching TRBD1 (5 bases). Germline CDR1 and CDR2: SGHVS and FQNEAQ. V gave up 4 bases and J gave up 8 bases, with 8 bases separating them. The CDR3 totals 11 residues. DNA for the CDR3: TGTGCCAGCAGCTCAGGGTGGGAAGCTTTCTTT. Translation gives CASSSGWEAFF.

The chain uses TRBV30 and TRBJ1-1; D unresolved. The CDR3 covers 13 residues. Germline CDR1 GTSNPN, CDR2 SVGIG (reference sequence). V lost 4 bases to trimming and J lost 0 bases, with 9 bases between them. The CDR3 bases are TGTGCCTGGAATATAGACTTGAACACTGAAGCTTTCTTT. Its protein is CAWNIDLNTEAFF.

The V call is TRBV5-1, the J call TRBJ2-7; TRBD1 matches at 10 bases. V was pared by 5 bases and J by 10 bases, with 15 bases of the junction left unmatched. Looked up from germline, CDR1 is SGHRS and CDR2 is YFSETQ. This CDR3 is 15 amino acids long. The CDR3 region is CASSQDPGQGIGQYF. In DNA, the CDR3 is TGCGCCAGCAGTCAGGATCCGGGACAGGGGATAGGACAGTACTTC.

V usage is TRBV2 and J usage is TRBJ1-1, with unresolved D. Trimming shortened V by 0 bases and J by 9 bases, and 11 bases separated the two germline ends. The length of the CDR3 is 13 residues. The germline gives CDR1 SNHLY, CDR2 FYNNEI. Here the CDR3 reads CASSEAKGGQAFF. The CDR3 bases are TGTGCCAGCAGTGAAGCAAAGGGAGGGCAAGCTTTCTTT.

This rearrangement joins TRBV27 to TRBJ1-5; the match to TRBD1 covers 7 bases. Germline CDR1 MNHEY, CDR2 SMNVEV (reference sequence). Trimming cost V 6 bases and J 6 bases; bases outside gene matches: 8. This CDR3 region has 14 residues. CDR3 loop: CASSRQGGFQPQHF. CDR3 DNA sequence: TGTGCCAGCAGCCGACAGGGAGGGTTTCAGCCCCAGCATTTT.